One and the same sample provided the 20 T cell receptor beta chains below, sequenced in a study of blood T cell repertoires in COVID-19. The protocol was immunoSEQ multiplex PCR, while the TCRdb copy is restricted to in-frame clones and leaves out a portion. In the table there are tens of thousands of clones, over 75% of which are singletons. The sequenced sample was peripheral blood. The receptors derive from a human donor in a cohort sampled during active COVID-19.

The CDR3 DNA reads TGCAGCGCTGCCGCTCACTGGGAGTCACAGCGGAATGAAAAACTGTTTTTT. Amino acids: CSAAAHWESQRNEKLFF. The chain joins TRBV29-1 to TRBJ1-4; D not resolved. The germline CDR1 and CDR2 sequences are SQVTM and ANQGSEA. The CDR3 has 17 residues. V was clipped by 7 bases and J by 5 bases, with 26 bases between them.

V usage is TRBV5-6 and J usage is TRBJ2-5, with 8 bases fitting TRBD1. This CDR3 has 14 amino acids. With V trimmed by 5 bases and J by 4 bases, 7 bases remained unmatched. Germline loops: CDR1 SGHDT, CDR2 YYEEEE. The CDR3 reads CASRRTGQGETQYF. CDR3 nucleotides: TGTGCCAGCAGACGGACAGGGCAAGGAGAGACCCAGTACTTC.

CDR3 residues: CASSEVRLTVPYEQYF. In DNA form, the CDR3 reads TGCGCCAGCAGCGAAGTCAGGCTGACAGTCCCCTACGAGCAGTACTTC. The V call is TRBV4-1, the J call TRBJ2-7; D might be TRBD1 (5 bases). The ends were cut back, 5 bases at V and 2 bases at J, with 19 bases in the middle. The CDR3 loop spans 16 amino acids. Germline V gene data show CDR1 as MGHRA and CDR2 as YSYEKL.

V gene TRBV11-2 combines with J gene TRBJ2-1; D call uncertain. The V and J ends lost 6 bases and 1 base respectively, with 7 bases between them. Germline CDR1 SGHAT, CDR2 FQNNGV. This CDR3 is built from 13 residues. CDR3 loop: CASSAGSYNEQFF. CDR3 in DNA: TGTGCCAGCAGTGCCGGGTCCTACAATGAGCAGTTCTTC. Complete variable domain (other parts from reference TRBV11-2 and TRBJ2-1): EAGVAQSPRYKIIEKRQSVAFWCNPISGHATLYWYQQILGQGPKLLIQFQNNGVVDDSQLPKDRFSAERLKGVDSTLKIQPAKLEDSAVYLCASSAGSYNEQFFGPGTRLTVL.

The chain recombines TRBV5-1 with TRBJ2-7; 10 positions agree with TRBD1. From germline, CDR1 is SGHRS and CDR2 YFSETQ. The CDR3 has 16 amino acids. After removal of 0 bases from V and 2 bases from J, the junction contained 5 bases not matched to a gene. This chain's CDR3 is CASSLAGTGVPYEQYF. CDR3 sequence (DNA): TGCGCCAGCAGCTTGGCCGGGACAGGGGTTCCCTACGAGCAGTACTTC.

The CDR3: CASSFQTGLNTGELFF. In DNA form, the CDR3 reads TGTGCCAGCAGTTTTCAAACGGGACTTAACACCGGGGAGCTGTTTTTT. This chain joins TRBV27 and TRBJ2-2; the D gene is possibly TRBD2 (6 bases). The germline V and J ends were trimmed by 3 bases and 2 bases, with 13 bases remaining between them. The CDR3 covers 16 residues. CDR1 and CDR2 (germline): MNHEY, SMNVEV (reference sequence).

V and J are TRBV9 and TRBJ2-7; possibly TRBD1 for D (5 bases). The CDR3 contains 13 residues. CDR1 is SGDLS and CDR2 is YYNGEE in the germline V gene. V lost 0 bases, J lost 4 bases, and 8 bases lay in between. The CDR3 loop is CASSVAPGYEQYF. The CDR3 nucleotides read TGTGCCAGCAGCGTAGCCCCAGGGTACGAGCAGTACTTC.

The V gene is TRBV5-4, the J gene TRBJ2-1, with 7 bases that match TRBD2. This CDR3 spans 16 amino acids. Germline CDR1 SGHNT, CDR2 YYREEE (reference sequence). Trimming removed 4 bases from V and 4 bases from J; junction bases left unmatched: 11. This CDR3 is CASSLSGGPRYNEQFF. The CDR3 bases are TGTGCCAGCAGCCTATCGGGGGGTCCTCGGTACAATGAGCAGTTCTTC. Combining the CDR3 with reference TRBV5-4 and TRBJ2-1 gives the whole variable domain ETGVTQSPTHLIKTRGQQVTLRCSSQSGHNTVSWYQQALGQGPQFIFQYYREEENGRGNFPPRFSGLQFPNYSSELNVNALELDDSALYLCASSLSGGPRYNEQFFGPGTRLTVL.

The chain joins TRBV20-1 to TRBJ1-2; D is unclear. V lost 3 bases to trimming and J lost 2 bases, with 7 bases between them. CDR1 is DFQATT, CDR2 SNEGSKA, per germline (reference sequence). This CDR3 contains 12 residues. The CDR3 loop reads CSASGQNYGYTF. CDR3 coding DNA: TGCAGTGCTAGTGGTCAGAACTATGGCTACACCTTC.

This chain connects TRBV4-3 to TRBJ1-1, with D perhaps TRBD1 (5 bases). This CDR3 comprises 16 residues. The V and J ends lost 3 bases and 4 bases respectively, with 18 bases between them. Germline values: CDR1 LGHNA, CDR2 YSLEER. The chain's CDR3 is CASSQAGNTLGTEAFF. The CDR3 nucleotides are TGCGCCAGCAGCCAGGCAGGGAATACTCTCGGCACTGAAGCTTTCTTT.

The CDR3 DNA reads TGTGCCAGCAGTTACTCCTGGGGCGAGGATGGCTACACCTTC. Amino acids: CASSYSWGEDGYTF. V is TRBV6-5 and J is TRBJ1-2; D perhaps matches TRBD1 (5 bases). The CDR3 runs to 14 residues. CDR1 is MNHEY, CDR2 SVGAGI, per germline. V dropped 0 bases and J dropped 6 bases, with 11 bases sitting between them.

The chain carries TRBV27 and TRBJ2-7; D is uncertain. The ends were cut back, 2 bases at V and 4 bases at J, with 9 bases in the middle. The CDR3 consists of 13 residues. The germline gives CDR1 MNHEY, CDR2 SMNVEV (reference sequence). CDR3 coding DNA: TGTGCCAGCAGTTTAGGTAGCACTTACGAGCAGTACTTC. Translating it yields CASSLGSTYEQYF.

This chain links TRBV7-2 with TRBJ2-7; D gene ambiguous. CDR1 and CDR2 (germline): SGHTA, FQGNSA. CDR3 length: 13 residues. The germline V and J ends were trimmed by 6 bases and 1 base, with 10 bases remaining between them. The CDR3 loop reads CASSSLRSYEQYF. The CDR3 DNA follows: TGTGCCAGCAGTTCCCTGAGGTCCTACGAGCAGTACTTC.

The rearrangement uses TRBV7-9 and TRBJ2-7; TRBD1 matches 9 bases. This CDR3 has 15 amino acids. The trim removed 6 bases at V and 0 bases at J, leaving 6 bases unmatched. The germline gives CDR1 SEHNR, CDR2 FQNEAQ (reference sequence). The DNA for the CDR3 is TGTGCCAGCAGACACCCGGGACAGGGCTCCTACGAGCAGTACTTC. Translation gives CASRHPGQGSYEQYF.

The J gene is TRBJ2-1, the V gene TRBV10-3; 8 bases line up with TRBD1. Looked up from germline, CDR1 is ENHRY and CDR2 is SYGVKD. V gave up 6 bases and J gave up 2 bases; unmatched junction bases: 6. This CDR3 contains 15 residues. DNA of the CDR3: TGTGCCATCAGGGGACAGGCTCATACCTACAATGAGCAGTTCTTC. Its translation: CAIRGQAHTYNEQFF.

DNA for the CDR3: TGTGCCAGCAGCTTAGTGCGAGCGGGGAACAATGAGCAGTTCTTC. Protein sequence: CASSLVRAGNNEQFF. This chain joins TRBV7-9 and TRBJ2-1; 7 bases are a match to TRBD2. This CDR3 has 15 residues. V was pared by 1 base and J by 5 bases, with 5 bases of the junction left unmatched. Germline V CDR1 and CDR2: SEHNR, FQNEAQ (reference sequence).

CDR3 in amino acids: CASSLTGQGNEQFF. The CDR3 DNA reads as TGCGCCAGCAGCTTGACCGGACAGGGCAATGAGCAGTTCTTC. This chain joins TRBV5-1 and TRBJ2-1, with 8 bases lining up with TRBD1. The CDR3 runs to 14 residues. Germline CDR1 is SGHRS and CDR2 is YFSETQ. V dropped 1 base and J dropped 6; count of bases not matched to a gene: 3.

The rearrangement uses TRBV19 and TRBJ1-3; D is possibly TRBD1 (6 bases). Between the trimmed V and J ends, which lost 7 bases and 3 bases, there was a span of 16 bases. The CDR3 loop spans 15 amino acids. Looked up from germline, CDR1 is LNHDA and CDR2 is SQIVND (reference sequence). CDR3 in DNA: TGTGCCAGTAACCCGCCCAGGGGTATTGGAAACACCATATATTTT. It yields the protein CASNPPRGIGNTIYF.

This rearrangement joins TRBV5-1 to TRBJ2-6; D is ambiguous. CDR3 length: 15 amino acids. Trimming left V 5 bases short and J 1 base short, with 10 bases between. The germline V gene has CDR1 SGHRS and CDR2 YFSETQ. CDR3 nucleotide sequence: TGCGCCAGCAGTCCTCCCGAGTCTGGGGCCAACGTCCTGACTTTC. The encoded protein is CASSPPESGANVLTF. Filled out from reference TRBV5-1 and TRBJ2-6, the complete variable domain reads KAGVTQTPRYLIKTRGQQVTLSCSPISGHRSVSWYQQTPGQGLQFLFEYFSETQRNKGNFPGRFSGRQFSNSRSEMNVSTLELGDSALYLCASSPPESGANVLTFGAGSRLTVL.

The chain is built from TRBV11-3 and TRBJ2-1; 16 bases fit TRBD2. The ends lost 7 bases at V and 4 bases at J; junction bases unmatched: 16. Germline values: CDR1 SGHNT, CDR2 YENEEA. CDR3 size: 20 residues. In DNA form, the CDR3 reads TGTGCCAGCAAAACACTGGGACTAGCGGGGGGGGATGTAAAGTACAATGAGCAGTTCTTC. Its protein is CASKTLGLAGGDVKYNEQFF.